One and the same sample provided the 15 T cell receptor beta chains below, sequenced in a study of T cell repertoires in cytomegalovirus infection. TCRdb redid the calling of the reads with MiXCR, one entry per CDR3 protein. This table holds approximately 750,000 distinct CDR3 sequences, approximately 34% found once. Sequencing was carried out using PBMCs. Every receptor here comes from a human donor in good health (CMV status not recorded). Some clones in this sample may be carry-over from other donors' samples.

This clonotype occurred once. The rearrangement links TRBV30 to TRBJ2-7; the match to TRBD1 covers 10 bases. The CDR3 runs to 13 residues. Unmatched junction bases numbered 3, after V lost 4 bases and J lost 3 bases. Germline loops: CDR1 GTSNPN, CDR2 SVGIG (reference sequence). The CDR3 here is CAWMGDRGYEQYF. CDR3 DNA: TGTGCCTGGATGGGGGACAGGGGCTACGAGCAGTACTTC.

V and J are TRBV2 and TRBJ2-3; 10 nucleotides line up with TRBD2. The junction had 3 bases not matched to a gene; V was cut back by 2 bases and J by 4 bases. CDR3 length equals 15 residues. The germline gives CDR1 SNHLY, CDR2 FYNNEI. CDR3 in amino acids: CASSETSGEADTQYF. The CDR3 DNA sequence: TGTGCCAGCAGTGAAACTAGCGGGGAAGCAGATACGCAGTATTTT.

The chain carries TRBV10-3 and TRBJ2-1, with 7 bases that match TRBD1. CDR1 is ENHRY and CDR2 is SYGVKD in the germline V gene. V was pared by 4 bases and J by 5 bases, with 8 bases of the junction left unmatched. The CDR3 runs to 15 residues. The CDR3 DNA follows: TGTGCCATCAGTGCGCCGGACAGGTCGGACAATGAGCAGTTCTTC. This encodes CAISAPDRSDNEQFF.

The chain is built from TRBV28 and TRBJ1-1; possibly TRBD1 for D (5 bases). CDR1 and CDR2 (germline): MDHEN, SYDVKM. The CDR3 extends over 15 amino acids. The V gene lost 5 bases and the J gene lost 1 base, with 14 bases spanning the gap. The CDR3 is CASSRGDSSNTEAFF. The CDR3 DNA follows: TGTGCCAGCAGTCGTGGTGACAGTTCGAACACTGAAGCTTTCTTT. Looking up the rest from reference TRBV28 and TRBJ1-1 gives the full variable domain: DVKVTQSSRYLVKRTGEKVFLECVQDMDHENMFWYRQDPGLGLRLIYFSYDVKMKEKGDIPEGYSVSREKKERFSLILESASTNQTSMYLCASSRGDSSNTEAFFGQGTRLTVV.

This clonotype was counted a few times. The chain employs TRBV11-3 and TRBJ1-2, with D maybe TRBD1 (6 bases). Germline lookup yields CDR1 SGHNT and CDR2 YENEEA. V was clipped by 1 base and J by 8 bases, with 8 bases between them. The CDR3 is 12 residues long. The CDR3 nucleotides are TGTGCCAGCAGCTTAGGGGACACCGGCTACACCTTC. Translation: CASSLGDTGYTF.

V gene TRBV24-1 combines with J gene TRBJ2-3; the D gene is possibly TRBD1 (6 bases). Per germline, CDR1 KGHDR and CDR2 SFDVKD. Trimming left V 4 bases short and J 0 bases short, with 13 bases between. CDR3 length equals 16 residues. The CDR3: CATSDGQLLSTDTQYF. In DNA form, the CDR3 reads TGTGCCACCAGTGACGGACAGCTTCTTAGCACAGATACGCAGTATTTT.

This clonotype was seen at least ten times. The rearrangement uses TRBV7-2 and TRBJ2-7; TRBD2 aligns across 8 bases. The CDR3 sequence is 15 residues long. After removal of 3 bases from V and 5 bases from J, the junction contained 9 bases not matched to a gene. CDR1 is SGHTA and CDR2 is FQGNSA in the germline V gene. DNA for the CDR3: TGTGCCAGCAGCTTCCCTTCCGGGACTAGGCACGAGCAGTACTTC. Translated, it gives CASSFPSGTRHEQYF.

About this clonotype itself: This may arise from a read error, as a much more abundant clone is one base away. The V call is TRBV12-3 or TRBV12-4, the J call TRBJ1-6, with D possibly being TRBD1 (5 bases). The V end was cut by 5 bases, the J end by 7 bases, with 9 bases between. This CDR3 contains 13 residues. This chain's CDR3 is CASSDGGNSPLHF. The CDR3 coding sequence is TGTGCCAGCAGTGACGGGGGAAATTCACCCCTCCACTTT.

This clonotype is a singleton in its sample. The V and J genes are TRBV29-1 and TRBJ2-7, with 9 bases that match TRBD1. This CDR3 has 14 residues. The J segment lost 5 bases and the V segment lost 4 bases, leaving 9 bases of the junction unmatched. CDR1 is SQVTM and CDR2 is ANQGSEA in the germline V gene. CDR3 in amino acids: CSVAKRDRVHEQYF. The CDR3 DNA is TGCAGCGTTGCGAAACGGGACAGGGTCCACGAGCAGTACTTC.

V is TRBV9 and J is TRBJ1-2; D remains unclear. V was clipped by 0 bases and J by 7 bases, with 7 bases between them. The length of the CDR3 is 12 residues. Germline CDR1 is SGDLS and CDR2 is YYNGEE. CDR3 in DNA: TGTGCCAGCAGCGTAGGCGCCTCTGGCTACACCTTC. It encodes CASSVGASGYTF.

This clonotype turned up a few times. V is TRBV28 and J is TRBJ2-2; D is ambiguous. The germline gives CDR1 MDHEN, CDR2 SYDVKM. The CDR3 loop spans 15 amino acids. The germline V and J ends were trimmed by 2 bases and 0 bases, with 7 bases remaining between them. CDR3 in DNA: TGTGCCAGCAGTTTAGATGGCCCGAACACCGGGGAGCTGTTTTTT. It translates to CASSLDGPNTGELFF.

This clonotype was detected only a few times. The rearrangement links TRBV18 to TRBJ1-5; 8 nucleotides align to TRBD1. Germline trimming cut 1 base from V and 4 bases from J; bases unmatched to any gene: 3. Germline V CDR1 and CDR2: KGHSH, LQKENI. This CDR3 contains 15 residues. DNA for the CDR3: TGTGCCAGCTCACCACGTCGGACAGGGAATCAGCCCCAGCATTTT. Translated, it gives CASSPRRTGNQPQHF.

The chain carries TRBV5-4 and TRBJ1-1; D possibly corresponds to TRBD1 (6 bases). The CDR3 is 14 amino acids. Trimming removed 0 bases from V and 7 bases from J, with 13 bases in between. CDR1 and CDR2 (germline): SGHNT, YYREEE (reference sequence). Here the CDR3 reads CASSLGQGINEAFF. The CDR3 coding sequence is TGTGCCAGCAGCTTGGGGCAGGGGATAAATGAAGCTTTCTTT.

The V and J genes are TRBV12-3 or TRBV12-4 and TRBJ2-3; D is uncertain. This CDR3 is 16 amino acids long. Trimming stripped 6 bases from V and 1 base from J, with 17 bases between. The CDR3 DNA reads TGTGCCAGCAGCCCTCGCCGGACGAGTGGCACAGATACGCAGTATTTT. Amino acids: CASSPRRTSGTDTQYF.

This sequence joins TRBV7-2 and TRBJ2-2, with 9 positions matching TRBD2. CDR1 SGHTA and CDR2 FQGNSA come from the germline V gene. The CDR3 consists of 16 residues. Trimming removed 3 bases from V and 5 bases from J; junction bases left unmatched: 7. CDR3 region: CASSLRAGGRTGELFF. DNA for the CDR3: TGTGCCAGCAGCTTGAGGGCGGGAGGGCGGACCGGGGAGCTGTTTTTT.